This T cell receptor beta chain was sequenced in a study of CD8 T cells in ankylosing spondylitis. Study-wide findings and caveats: Matched ankylosing spondylitis synovial fluid reportedly showed significant enrichment of disease-linked clones. For ankylosing spondylitis blood, a TCR beta motif of roughly 8 highly homologous variants appeared characteristic.

It was by quantitative 5'-RACE with molecular barcodes that TCR beta libraries were made. One entry per CDR3 protein, called by TCRdb with MiXCR from the 5' RACE reads. Of some 700,000 distinct CDR3 sequences in the sample, under 20% are singletons; the top ten hold under 20%. The CDR3 sequence is 17 residues long. Germline loops: CDR1 SGHAT, CDR2 FQNNGV. The V gene lost 3 bases and the J gene lost 5 bases, with 22 bases spanning the gap. For this clonotype: Its antigen is not identified.

The chain employs TRBV11-2 and TRBJ1-2; D unresolved. The sample was blood, either unsorted or a sorted T cell fraction (not recorded which). The sequence came from a male donor with ankylosing spondylitis. The CDR3 loop is CASSLSIEVSRIYGYTF. The DNA of the CDR3 is TGTGCCAGCAGCTTGTCTATCGAGGTCAGTCGGATTTATGGCTACACCTTC.